These 18 T cell receptor beta chains came from one sample sequenced in a study of CD8 T cells in ankylosing spondylitis (dated by TCRdb to 2016 to 2017). The receptor library was made with 5' RACE. Sequencer: Illumina HiSeq 2500. The public reads were reanalyzed by TCRdb: fastp trimming at Q25, MiXCR alignment, in-frame beta chains only. Every CDR3 protein is listed once, alongside the most common genes and DNA of its rows. The sample profile shows about 230,000 distinct CDR3 sequences; roughly 8.2% of them were found once. The top ten clonotypes cover around 4.4% of the sample. Sequenced input: blood, either unsorted or a sorted T cell fraction (not recorded which). These receptors came from a female donor with ankylosing spondylitis or in good health (not recorded which).

This clonotype showed up just a few times. The chain is built from TRBV5-5 and TRBJ2-7; D is unresolved. This CDR3 contains 13 residues. V was cut by 1 base and J by 4 bases, with 9 bases left in between. Germline values: CDR1 SGHKS, CDR2 YYEKEE (reference sequence). DNA for the CDR3: TGTGCCAGCAGCTTGAATACAAGATACGAGCAGTACTTC. Translating it yields CASSLNTRYEQYF.

This clonotype was observed many times. CDR3 coding DNA: TGTGCCATCAGCCGACAGGGAGAAAGCACAGATACGCAGTATTTT. This translates into CAISRQGESTDTQYF. This chain uses TRBV10-3 with TRBJ2-3, with 7 bases identical to TRBD1. CDR1 and CDR2 (germline): ENHRY, SYGVKD. This CDR3 spans 15 amino acids. With V trimmed by 6 bases and J by 0 bases, 6 bases remained unmatched.

As concerns this clonotype: A much bigger clone sits one base away, suggesting this may be a read error. V and J are TRBV19 and TRBJ1-1, with TRBD1 as a possible D gene (5 bases). The germline V gene has CDR1 LNHDA and CDR2 SQIVND (reference sequence). Trimming removed 9 bases from V and 1 base from J, with 15 bases in between. The CDR3 has 14 amino acids. The CDR3, as DNA: TGTGCCAGCCGGGGGGGATTGAAGAACACTGAAGCTTTCTTT. It translates to CASRGGLKNTEAFF.

This clonotype showed up many times. The chain joins TRBV21-1 to TRBJ2-3; the DNA was not used to check the table's D call, TRBD2. TRBV21-1 is a documented pseudogene. The CDR3 has 14 residues. The CDR3 DNA reads TGTGCCAGCCGACCGGGCCCCTTGAGAAATACGCAGTATTTT. It is translated as CASRPGPLRNTQYF.

Worth noting for this clonotype: A much larger clonotype is one base distant, so this may be a read error. V usage is TRBV4-2 and J usage is TRBJ2-1; D gene uncertain. This CDR3 has 16 amino acids. CDR1 and CDR2 from the germline V gene are LGHNA and YNFKEQ. The CDR3 region is CANSQDRAPIYNEQFF. The DNA for the CDR3 is TGTGCCAACAGCCAAGATCGGGCCCCCATTTACAATGAGCAGTTCTTC.

The V and J genes are TRBV7-2 and TRBJ2-1, with 10 bases matching TRBD1. The germline gives CDR1 SGHTA, CDR2 FQGNSA. With V trimmed by 5 bases and J by 7 bases, 8 bases remained unmatched. This CDR3 contains 15 residues. The CDR3 is CASSPHGTGVNEQFF. In DNA form, the CDR3 reads TGTGCCAGCAGCCCGCACGGGACAGGGGTAAATGAGCAGTTCTTC.

This clonotype was detected ten times or more. The chain links TRBV4-2 to TRBJ2-5; D gene uncertain. From germline, CDR1 is LGHNA and CDR2 YNFKEQ. The CDR3 is 16 amino acids. The V gene lost 1 base and the J gene lost 1 base, with 13 bases spanning the gap. CDR3 sequence reads: CASSQGNDRFQETQYF. The CDR3 bases are TGTGCCAGCAGCCAAGGAAACGACCGATTCCAAGAGACCCAGTACTTC.

This clonotype was seen repeatedly, ten times or more. The CDR3 spells CASSLRGGLGQFNEQFF. The CDR3 DNA sequence: TGTGCCAGCAGTTTAAGAGGCGGACTAGGTCAGTTCAATGAGCAGTTCTTC. This chain connects TRBV12-3 or TRBV12-4 to TRBJ2-1; 7 bases are shared with TRBD2. The CDR3 is 17 amino acids. Trimming removed 2 bases from V and 6 bases from J; junction bases left unmatched: 13.

This clonotype was recorded at least ten times. The V call is TRBV20-1, the J call TRBJ2-2; maybe TRBD2 (5 bases). The V end was cut by 1 base, the J end by 1 base, with 13 bases between. Germline V gives CDR1 DFQATT, CDR2 SNEGSKA (reference sequence). CDR3 size: 16 residues. This CDR3 is CSARALATVNTGELFF. For the CDR3, the DNA is TGCAGTGCTAGAGCATTAGCGACGGTGAACACCGGGGAGCTGTTTTTT.

This clonotype was counted ten times or more. The chain links TRBV29-1 to TRBJ2-5, with 8 nucleotides matching TRBD2. This CDR3 is 13 amino acids long. V lost 5 bases, J lost 3 bases, and 5 bases stayed unmatched. Looked up from germline, CDR1 is SQVTM and CDR2 is ANQGSEA. This CDR3 is CSVRAGVKETQYF. In nucleotides, the CDR3 is TGCAGCGTTCGAGCGGGAGTAAAAGAGACCCAGTACTTC. Full variable domain (outside the CDR3, taken from reference TRBV29-1 and TRBJ2-5): SAVISQKPSRDICQRGTSLTIQCQVDSQVTMMFWYRQQPGQSLTLIATANQGSEATYESGFVIDKFPISRPNLTFSTLTVSNMSPEDSSIYLCSVRAGVKETQYFGPGTRLLVL.

This clonotype was counted ten times or more. The chain carries TRBV29-1 and TRBJ1-2, with D uncertain. V was trimmed by 5 bases and J by 1 base, leaving 14 bases between them. The CDR3 contains 14 residues. The germline V gene encodes CDR1 SQVTM and CDR2 ANQGSEA. This CDR3 is CSVPRAVFNYGYTF. As DNA, the CDR3 is TGCAGCGTTCCTAGGGCAGTTTTTAACTATGGCTACACCTTC.

This clonotype was detected a few times. The rearrangement links TRBV7-9 to TRBJ2-3, with 11 bases lining up with TRBD2. Germline V gives CDR1 SEHNR, CDR2 FQNEAQ (reference sequence). V trimming: 5 bases; J trimming: 5 bases; junction bases outside the gene matches: 9. The CDR3 has 16 amino acids. CDR3 nucleotide sequence: TGTGCCAGCAGCCTTTTAGCGGGAGGGCCAGAAGATACGCAGTATTTT. Its protein product is CASSLLAGGPEDTQYF.

The table lists this clonotype with many counts. The chain recombines TRBV9 with TRBJ1-1; D not resolved. The germline CDR1 and CDR2 sequences are SGDLS and YYNGEE. This CDR3 is 15 amino acids long. V lost 0 bases, J lost 2 bases, and 11 bases lay in between. CDR3 in amino acids: CASSVAQDSNTEAFF. DNA of the CDR3: TGTGCCAGCAGCGTAGCCCAGGATTCCAACACTGAAGCTTTCTTT.

This clonotype was seen many times. The chain uses TRBV20-1 and TRBJ1-2; 11 bases match TRBD1. The CDR3 covers 13 residues. J gave up 8 bases and V 6 bases, and 8 bases lay outside the gene matches. Germline CDR1 is DFQATT and CDR2 is SNEGSKA (reference sequence). The CDR3 here is CSAPGQGVRGYTF. The CDR3 region has the DNA TGCAGTGCCCCGGGACAGGGGGTTAGGGGCTACACCTTC.

In this sample, this clonotype turned up many times. V gene TRBV28 combines with J gene TRBJ1-2, with D tentatively TRBD1 (5 bases). Germline CDR1 and CDR2: MDHEN and SYDVKM. With 5 bases removed from V and 2 bases from J, the gap between germline ends came to 21 bases. The CDR3 has 17 residues. CDR3 amino acids: CASSSAGTAMDNYGYTF. Written as DNA, the CDR3 is TGTGCCAGCAGTAGTGCCGGGACGGCAATGGACAACTATGGCTACACCTTC.

This clonotype was recorded at least ten times. This sequence joins TRBV6-2 or TRBV6-3 and TRBJ2-7, with D hard to call. The germline V gene has CDR1 MNHEY and CDR2 SVGEGT. The CDR3 covers 13 residues. Trimming shortened V by 5 bases and J by 4 bases, and 12 bases separated the two germline ends. The CDR3 DNA reads TGTGCCAGCAGTCTAAGCAGTAGGTACGAGCAGTACTTC. It yields the protein CASSLSSRYEQYF.

This clonotype was found many times. CDR3: CSARDVTGQYF. The DNA of the CDR3 is TGCAGTGCTAGGGACGTAACGGGGCAGTACTTC. This rearrangement joins TRBV20-1 to TRBJ2-7, with unresolved D. CDR1 is DFQATT and CDR2 is SNEGSKA in the germline V gene (reference sequence). This CDR3 region has 11 residues. V shed 3 bases and J shed 9 bases, with 12 bases lying between them.

This clonotype was detected many times. V usage is TRBV29-1 and J usage is TRBJ1-4; weak D call: TRBD1 (5 bases). Trimming left V 4 bases short and J 10 bases short, with 10 bases between. The CDR3 has 11 residues. CDR1 and CDR2 (germline): SQVTM, ANQGSEA. CDR3 amino acids: CSVVGRGKLFF. CDR3 sequence (DNA): TGCAGCGTTGTGGGGAGGGGAAAACTGTTTTTT.